Listed here is a single T cell receptor beta chain. What it recognizes is unknown. The source of the sample is a study of shared clonotypes between healthy human individuals. Study-level background: CD4 naive and CD4 memory each took three plates per donor, while CD8 naive took two and CD8 memory one. Study-wide results and caveats: Blood was the sole source, and tissue repertoires probably differ. The authors expected sequencing depth to affect clonotype sharing among donors.

CDR1 SGHRS and CDR2 YFSETQ come from the germline V gene. V lost 4 bases and J 0 bases, leaving 14 bases between the germline ends. The CDR3 is 16 amino acids. The repertoire was sequenced with immunoSEQ multiplex PCR; TCRdb's copy has only in-frame clones and lacks some. The table has 500,000 or so clones, roughly 95% seen once; the top ten hold about 0.06%. The rearrangement links TRBV5-1 to TRBJ2-1; either TRBD1 or TRBD2 may fit D (7 bases each). The clonotype comes from a woman in her twenties or thirties in good health. Sequenced material: naive CD4+ T cells sorted from blood. Subset indicated: CD45RA+ positively selected. The CDR3 bases are TGCGCCAGCAGCAGACAGGGACTATCCTCCTACAATGAGCAGTTCTTC. Protein product: CASSRQGLSSYNEQFF.